Listed below are T cell receptor beta chains from one sample, sequenced in a study of cytomegalovirus exposure and HLA in healthy donors. Method: immunoSEQ multiplex PCR; TCRdb's copy keeps in-frame clones and lacks some. The sample yields 250,000 to 400,000 clones, roughly 87% seen once. The source material was PBMCs. These receptors came from a man aged 25-45 years in good health and CMV-seronegative. CDR3s include the opening cysteine and the closing phenylalanine or tryptophan. A D gene is named only where the DNA matches it firmly. The size entry is marked missing in some rows and otherwise reads once, few, many or a size class.

V	size	J	D	CDR3	DNA
TRBV4-1	-	TRBJ2-3	TRBD2	CASSQGGGGARTDTQYF	TGCGCCAGCAGCCAAGGGGGCGGGGGGGCCAGGACAGATACGCAGTATTTT
TRBV5-8	-	TRBJ2-2	TRBD1	CASSLRRDRVTGELFF	TGTGCCAGCAGCTTGCGTCGGGACAGGGTTACCGGGGAGCTGTTTTTT
TRBV4-1	-	TRBJ1-1	-	CASSLMDSTEAFF	TGCGCCAGCAGCCTCATGGACAGCACTGAAGCTTTCTTT
TRBV7-2	-	TRBJ1-3	-	CASSLGQVAGNTIYF	TGTGCCAGCAGCTTAGGGCAGGTCGCTGGAAACACCATATATTTT
TRBV29-1	-	TRBJ2-5	TRBD1	CSADRDRDQETQYF	TGCAGCGCGGACCGGGACAGGGACCAAGAGACCCAGTACTTC
TRBV7-2	once	TRBJ1-2	TRBD1	CASSLAGTGSRGYTF	TGTGCCAGCAGCTTAGCTGGGACAGGGTCCCGGGGCTACACCTTC
TRBV25-1	-	TRBJ1-6	TRBD1	CASSEGDRANSPLHF	TGTGCCAGCAGTGAAGGGGACAGAGCCAATTCACCCCTCCACTTT
TRBV18	-	TRBJ1-2	TRBD1	CASSPPGQGGSSYGYTF	TGTGCCAGCTCACCACCGGGACAGGGGGGATCCAGCTATGGCTACACCTTC
TRBV6-5	-	TRBJ1-5	-	CASSWAAGGNQPQHF	TGTGCCAGCAGCTGGGCGGCGGGGGGCAATCAGCCCCAGCATTTT
TRBV25-1	-	TRBJ1-1	TRBD1	CASSQSPGQGATEAFF	TGTGCCAGCAGCCAATCCCCCGGACAGGGGGCCACTGAAGCTTTCTTT
TRBV6-4	-	TRBJ1-6	TRBD1	CASSADRVGSPLHF	TGTGCCAGCAGTGCGGACAGGGTAGGATCACCCCTCCACTTT
TRBV6-6	-	TRBJ1-2	TRBD1	CASRRGTGANYGYTF	TGTGCCAGTAGGCGCGGGACAGGAGCTAACTATGGCTACACCTTC
TRBV9	-	TRBJ2-7	TRBD1	CASSVRDRGHDEQYF	TGTGCCAGCAGCGTCCGGGACAGGGGACATGACGAGCAGTACTTC
TRBV5-4	-	TRBJ2-7	TRBD1	CASSSPGQGSYEQYF	TGTGCCAGCAGCTCCCCGGGACAGGGCTCCTACGAGCAGTACTTC
TRBV7-9	-	TRBJ1-1	-	CASSVRGTEAFF	TGTGCCAGCAGCGTTAGGGGCACTGAAGCTTTCTTT
TRBV5-1	-	TRBJ2-2	TRBD2	CASSLLGGGTSNTGELFF	TGCGCCAGCAGCTTATTGGGCGGGGGGACTTCGAACACCGGGGAGCTGTTTTTT
TRBV7-6	-	TRBJ2-2	-	CASSLGASGELFF	TGTGCCAGCAGCTTAGGAGCTTCCGGGGAGCTGTTTTTT
TRBV6-1	-	TRBJ1-2	-	CASRQNYGYTF	TGTGCCAGCAGACAGAACTATGGCTACACCTTC
TRBV5-4	-	TRBJ1-4	TRBD1	CASSAYRGQANEKLFF	TGTGCCAGCAGCGCCTACAGGGGGCAGGCTAATGAAAAACTGTTTTTT
TRBV11-3	-	TRBJ2-1	TRBD1	CASSLDQGVDEQFF	TGTGCCAGCAGCTTAGATCAGGGGGTGGATGAGCAGTTCTTC
TRBV27	-	TRBJ1-2	TRBD1	CASSFRGPAGQGYGYTF	TGTGCCAGCAGTTTTCGGGGCCCTGCAGGACAGGGCTATGGCTACACCTTC
TRBV10-1	once	TRBJ1-2	-	CASSEPTQPLYGYTF	TGCGCCAGCAGTGAGCCCACCCAACCTCTATATGGCTACACCTTC
TRBV6-1	-	TRBJ1-5	TRBD1	CASRMGQGGNQPQHF	TGTGCCAGCAGAATGGGACAGGGAGGAAATCAGCCCCAGCATTTT
TRBV4-1	-	TRBJ1-1	TRBD1	CAGRDRGEAFF	TGCGCCGGACGAGACAGGGGGGAAGCTTTCTTT
TRBV7-2	-	TRBJ1-6	-	CASSLGGNSPLHF	TGTGCCAGCAGCCTCGGGGGAAATTCACCCCTCCACTTT
TRBV7-9	-	TRBJ2-1	-	CASSLGPGAVSYNEQFF	TGTGCCAGCAGCTTGGGCCCGGGAGCGGTCTCCTACAATGAGCAGTTCTTC
TRBV5-1	-	TRBJ2-7	TRBD2	CASTIIGGSSYEQYF	TGCGCCAGCACCATTATCGGGGGGTCCTCCTACGAGCAGTACTTC
TRBV4-1	-	TRBJ1-6	-	CASSQEQPRVSPLHF	TGCGCCAGCAGCCAAGAACAGCCCAGGGTATCACCCCTCCACTTT
TRBV6-5	few	TRBJ2-7	TRBD1	CASRTTGGAEQYF	TGTGCCAGCAGAACCACAGGGGGCGCCGAGCAGTACTTC
TRBV6-5	-	TRBJ1-5	TRBD1	CASRGQGASNQPQHF	TGTGCCAGCAGGGGACAGGGGGCTAGCAATCAGCCCCAGCATTTT
TRBV6-1	once	TRBJ2-1	TRBD2	CASSTSGGPYNEQFF	TGTGCCAGCAGTACTAGCGGGGGCCCCTACAATGAGCAGTTCTTC
TRBV7-7	-	TRBJ2-7	TRBD1	CASSSATGQGFGEQYF	TGTGCCAGCAGCTCGGCTACGGGACAGGGGTTCGGCGAGCAGTACTTC
TRBV5-1	-	TRBJ2-5	TRBD2	CASSPSQRGQETQYF	TGCGCCAGCAGCCCCTCTCAGCGGGGTCAAGAGACCCAGTACTTC
TRBV6-5	-	TRBJ2-7	-	CASSGQWSSYEQYF	TGTGCCAGCAGCGGACAGTGGAGCTCCTACGAGCAGTACTTC
TRBV7-4	-	TRBJ2-4	-	CASSLTRAKNIQYF	TGTGCCAGCAGCTTAACAAGAGCCAAAAACATTCAGTACTTC
TRBV7-2	once	TRBJ1-6	-	CASSLGSSNSPLHF	TGTGCCAGCAGCTTAGGCAGTTCAAATTCACCCCTCCACTTT
TRBV4-3	-	TRBJ1-2	-	CASRRGGDNPNYGYTF	TGCGCCAGCAGAAGGGGGGGGGACAACCCAAACTATGGCTACACCTTC
TRBV5-1	-	TRBJ1-2	-	CASSLDGRGGYGYTF	TGCGCCAGCAGCTTGGACGGACGGGGAGGGTATGGCTACACCTTC
TRBV9	few	TRBJ1-6	-	CASSSRAEGSPLHF	TGTGCCAGCAGCTCCAGAGCGGAGGGTTCACCCCTCCACTTT